There are many counts of the clone carrying this T cell receptor beta chain. As yet, its antigen is unknown. This record comes from a study of glioma-infiltrating T cells. General observations from the study: Very few CDR3 sequences were shared between tissue and blood. Non-neoplastic patients had below-expected tissue-blood divergence, while all gliomas exceeded expectation.

The CDR3 length is 11 residues. Deletions cut 8 bases from V and 6 bases from J, with 11 bases between. CDR1 and CDR2 (germline): SGHTA, FQGNSA. The iRepertoire nested amplicon-rescue multiplex PCR amplified TCR alpha and beta CDR3s from RNA. MiXCR, applied by TCRdb to the multiplex PCR reads, yields one record per CDR3 protein. The data contain around 44,000 distinct CDR3 sequences, around 22% of them singletons. The TCR was taken from a human donor with low-grade glioma or glioblastoma, undergoing nonglioma brain surgery, or in good health (not recorded which). This chain connects TRBV7-2 to TRBJ2-7, with unresolved D. Sequenced sample: glioma tissue, nonneoplastic brain tissue, or PBMCs (not recorded which). The CDR3 protein is CASRDGLEQYF. CDR3 DNA: TGTGCCAGCCGCGACGGTCTCGAGCAGTACTTC.